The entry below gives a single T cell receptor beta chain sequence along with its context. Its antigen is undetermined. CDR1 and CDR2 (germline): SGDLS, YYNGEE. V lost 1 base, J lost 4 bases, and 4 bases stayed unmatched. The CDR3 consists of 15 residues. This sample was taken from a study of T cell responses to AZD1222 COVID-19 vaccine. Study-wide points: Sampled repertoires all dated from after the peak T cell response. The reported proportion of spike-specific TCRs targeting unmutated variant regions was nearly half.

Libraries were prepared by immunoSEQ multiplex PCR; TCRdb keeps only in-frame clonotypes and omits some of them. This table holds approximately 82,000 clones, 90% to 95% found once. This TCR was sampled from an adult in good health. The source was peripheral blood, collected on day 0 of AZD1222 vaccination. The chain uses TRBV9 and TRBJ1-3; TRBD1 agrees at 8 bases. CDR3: CASSVQGARGNTIYF. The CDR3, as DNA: TGTGCCAGCAGCGTACAGGGGGCTCGAGGAAACACCATATATTTT.